Below, 27 T cell receptor beta chains from the same sample are listed, as sequenced in a study of blood T cell repertoires in COVID-19 (dated by TCRdb to 2018 to 2021). Libraries were made using the immunoSEQ multiplex PCR assay. The table comes from immuneACCESS by way of TCRdb, which keeps in-frame sequences with V and J called. Part of the clones is missing from these tables; in studies checked, under half for an unresolved V gene and the rest for unknown reasons. The sample table shows 110,000 or so clones, and more than 70% are seen once. About 5.5% of the sample is held by the ten biggest clonotypes. Sample: peripheral blood. These TCRs come from a woman aged 60-70 years with COVID-19, enrolled during active disease.

This clone has more than one count but fewer than ten. The V gene is TRBV7-8, the J gene TRBJ2-5, with TRBD1 matching over 7 bases. The germline V gene encodes CDR1 SGHVS and CDR2 FQNEAQ. V was pared by 5 bases and J by 2 bases, with 5 bases of the junction left unmatched. The CDR3 sequence is 14 residues long. The CDR3 DNA follows: TGTGCCAGCAGCCCCGGGACAGATCAAGAGACCCAGTACTTC. This codes for CASSPGTDQETQYF.

The V call is TRBV7-2, the J call TRBJ2-7; TRBD2 matches 7 bases. V dropped 5 bases and J dropped 2; count of bases not matched to a gene: 6. Germline CDR1 and CDR2: SGHTA and FQGNSA. This CDR3 region has 14 residues. In DNA form, the CDR3 reads TGTGCCAGCAGCCCCCGGGGGGAACCCTACGAGCAGTACTTC. This sequence encodes CASSPRGEPYEQYF.

V gene TRBV6-6 combines with J gene TRBJ1-4; maybe TRBD1 (6 bases). The CDR3 is 16 residues long. V gave up 8 bases and J gave up 0 bases, with 16 bases separating them. Germline CDR1 reads MNHNY; CDR2 reads SVGAGI (reference sequence). CDR3 nucleotide sequence: TGTGCCAGCCGCGCAGGGGAAATTCCAACTAATGAAAAACTGTTTTTT. Translation gives CASRAGEIPTNEKLFF.

This clone was seen once. The CDR3 loop is CASSSSFGEQFF. DNA for the CDR3: TGTGCCAGCAGCTCTAGTTTCGGAGAGCAGTTCTTC. The chain combines TRBV7-2 with TRBJ2-1; no clear D gene. The length of the CDR3 is 12 residues. The germline V gene has CDR1 SGHTA and CDR2 FQGNSA. Deletions cut 4 bases from V and 10 bases from J, with 11 bases between.

This clone was observed once. The J gene is TRBJ1-2, the V gene TRBV7-9; the match to TRBD1 covers 9 bases. This CDR3 spans 13 amino acids. Trimming at V came to 5 bases and at J to 6 bases, leaving 4 bases not matched to a gene. Germline values: CDR1 SEHNR, CDR2 FQNEAQ (reference sequence). CDR3 sequence (DNA): TGTGCCAGCAGCCATGGGACAGGGAATGGCTACACCTTC. Translating it yields CASSHGTGNGYTF. Full variable domain (rest looked up from reference TRBV7-9 and TRBJ1-2): DTGVSQNPRHKITKRGQNVTFRCDPISEHNRLYWYRQTLGQGPEFLTYFQNEAQLEKSRLLSDRFSAERPKGSFSTLEIQRTEQGDSAMYLCASSHGTGNGYTFGSGTRLTVV.

V and J are TRBV4-3 and TRBJ1-1; D not resolved. V was clipped by 3 bases and J by 1 base, with 9 bases between them. This CDR3 is built from 14 residues. Germline lookup yields CDR1 LGHNA and CDR2 YSLEER. CDR3 loop: CASSQEGANTEAFF. The CDR3 DNA follows: TGCGCCAGCAGCCAGGAGGGCGCGAACACTGAAGCTTTCTTT.

This sequence joins TRBV2 and TRBJ2-1; D remains unclear. Germline V gene lookup returns CDR1 SNHLY and CDR2 FYNNEI. Trimming cost V 7 bases and J 6 bases, with 13 bases left between them. The CDR3 runs 13 residues. CDR3 coding DNA: TGTGCCAGCACAAACGGTCGTCGCAATGAGCAGTTCTTC. Translated, it gives CASTNGRRNEQFF.

This sequence joins TRBV5-1 and TRBJ2-3; TRBD2 agrees at 8 bases. The germline gives CDR1 SGHRS, CDR2 YFSETQ. The CDR3 is 16 residues long. V dropped 1 base and J dropped 2; count of bases not matched to a gene: 6. Written as DNA, the CDR3 is TGCGCCAGCAGCTTGAAGCGGGGGACCTCCACAGATACGCAGTATTTT. This sequence encodes CASSLKRGTSTDTQYF.

The DNA of the CDR3 is TGTGCCAGCAGTGAATTGTCAGGGGATGGCTACACCTTC. This codes for CASSELSGDGYTF. The chain couples TRBV25-1 to TRBJ1-2; possible D gene TRBD1, 6 bases. This CDR3 region has 13 residues. The germline CDR1 and CDR2 sequences are MGHDK and SYGVNS. The ends were cut back, 1 base at V and 6 bases at J, with 9 bases in the middle.

This sequence joins TRBV6-4 and TRBJ1-1; D is undetermined. Per the germline V gene, CDR1 is MRHNA and CDR2 is SNTAGT. V was clipped by 6 bases and J by 5 bases, with 19 bases between them. There are 15 residues in the CDR3. CDR3 coding DNA: TGTGCCAGCAGCGCCGAAGGCAGAGGCAGTACTGAAGCTTTCTTT. Encoded protein: CASSAEGRGSTEAFF.

Only a few counts were recorded for this clone. The chain joins TRBV19 to TRBJ1-5; D may be TRBD1 (6 bases). This CDR3 is built from 14 residues. Trimming left V 6 bases short and J 4 bases short, with 13 bases between. The germline gives CDR1 LNHDA, CDR2 SQIVND (reference sequence). CDR3 DNA: TGTGCCAGTAGCCTCAGGGGCTGGAATCAGCCCCAGCATTTT. Protein product: CASSLRGWNQPQHF.

The chain links TRBV2 to TRBJ2-2; possible D gene TRBD1, 5 bases. Germline CDR1 and CDR2: SNHLY and FYNNEI. CDR3 length: 14 residues. The V end lost 7 bases, the J end lost 2 bases, and 11 bases lay between the germline ends. The CDR3 nucleotides read TGTGCCAGCAAAGAAAGGGGTAACACCGGGGAGCTGTTTTTT. Its protein is CASKERGNTGELFF.

The genes are TRBV6-6 and TRBJ2-1; 7 positions agree with TRBD1. CDR1 and CDR2 from the germline V gene are MNHNY and SVGAGI (reference sequence). Germline trimming cut 4 bases from V and 4 bases from J; bases unmatched to any gene: 4. The CDR3 is 14 amino acids. CDR3 loop: CASSWDSRYNEQFF. Written as DNA, the CDR3 is TGTGCCAGCAGTTGGGACAGCCGATACAATGAGCAGTTCTTC.

In this sample, this clone turned up once. The rearrangement uses TRBV5-1 and TRBJ1-1; a weak D match, TRBD1 (6 bases). The length of the CDR3 is 17 residues. Between the trimmed V and J ends, which lost 0 bases and 3 bases, there was a span of 18 bases. Germline V gene data show CDR1 as SGHRS and CDR2 as YFSETQ. The CDR3 DNA reads TGCGCCAGCAGCTTGGGGCTAACAGGGAATTGGTACACTGAAGCTTTCTTT. Its protein product is CASSLGLTGNWYTEAFF.

The rearrangement uses TRBV7-9 and TRBJ1-1, with D unclear. The V and J ends lost 1 base and 6 bases respectively, with 6 bases between them. Germline CDR1 SEHNR, CDR2 FQNEAQ (reference sequence). This CDR3 comprises 12 residues. CDR3 sequence reads: CASSLDGSEAFF. In nucleotides, the CDR3 is TGTGCCAGCAGCTTAGACGGGTCTGAAGCTTTCTTT.

This clone was picked up a small number of times. V gene TRBV11-2 combines with J gene TRBJ1-5; D is perhaps TRBD1 (5 bases). Looked up from germline, CDR1 is SGHAT and CDR2 is FQNNGV. V was clipped by 0 bases and J by 6 bases, with 12 bases between them. The CDR3 runs to 15 residues. The CDR3, as DNA: TGTGCCAGCAGCTTAGATTCAGGGTTGAGTCAGCCCCAGCATTTT. Encoded protein: CASSLDSGLSQPQHF.

The V call is TRBV6-2 or TRBV6-3, the J call TRBJ1-3; a weak D match, TRBD1 (6 bases). The CDR3 totals 14 residues. From germline, CDR1 is MNHEY and CDR2 SVGEGT. Trimming removed 4 bases from V and 0 bases from J, with 7 bases in between. The CDR3 loop reads CASSWTASGNTIYF. Written as DNA, the CDR3 is TGTGCCAGCAGTTGGACAGCCTCTGGAAACACCATATATTTT.

This clone was recorded once. In DNA form, the CDR3 reads TGTGCCAGCTCACCCCGTCAGGCCCATGGCTACACCTTC. As protein: CASSPRQAHGYTF. The chain employs TRBV18 and TRBJ1-2; D remains unclear. Deletions cut 3 bases from V and 6 bases from J, with 11 bases between. CDR3 length: 13 residues. Looked up from germline, CDR1 is KGHSH and CDR2 is LQKENI.

The chain couples TRBV19 to TRBJ1-5; D is possibly TRBD1 (5 bases). The CDR3 runs to 14 residues. The ends were cut back, 8 bases at V and 6 bases at J, with 17 bases in the middle. In germline, CDR1 is LNHDA, CDR2 SQIVND (reference sequence). The CDR3: CASGAGDDRQPQHF. The CDR3 region has the DNA TGTGCCAGTGGGGCGGGGGACGATCGTCAGCCCCAGCATTTT.

The genes are TRBV29-1 and TRBJ1-2, with D possibly being TRBD1 (6 bases). Germline CDR1 SQVTM, CDR2 ANQGSEA. V was trimmed by 4 bases and J by 2 bases, leaving 20 bases between them. The CDR3 length is 16 residues. The CDR3: CSVAGRGRVDNYGYTF. The CDR3 DNA reads TGCAGCGTTGCGGGGAGGGGGAGGGTCGACAACTATGGCTACACCTTC.

The V call is TRBV19, the J call TRBJ1-1; TRBD1 aligns across 8 bases. Germline V gene lookup returns CDR1 LNHDA and CDR2 SQIVND (reference sequence). This CDR3 spans 15 amino acids. V shed 3 bases, J shed 0 bases, and the junction held 3 bases outside the gene matches. The CDR3 bases are TGTGCCAGTAGTATGAACAGGGGGATGAACACTGAAGCTTTCTTT. Protein product: CASSMNRGMNTEAFF.

This clone was counted only a few times. The chain is built from TRBV19 and TRBJ2-5; D possibly corresponds to TRBD2 (6 bases). The germline gives CDR1 LNHDA, CDR2 SQIVND (reference sequence). The CDR3 is 13 amino acids. V was shortened by 5 bases and J by 0 bases, with 7 bases between the two germline ends. The CDR3: CASSGGYQETQYF. The CDR3 nucleotides are TGTGCCAGTAGTGGGGGGTACCAAGAGACCCAGTACTTC.

Worth noting for this clone: Because the CDR3 is missing its conserved closing phenylalanine or tryptophan, this is likely a read error. The DNA is left out, because the CDR3 cannot be placed on it with certainty; the CDR3 is given as TCRdb lists it. This chain connects TRBV7-9 to TRBJ1-2; the D segment call TRBD1 is taken from the table without a DNA check. The CDR3 region is 11 residues in length, termini included. The germline V gene has CDR1 SEHNR and CDR2 FQNEAQ (reference sequence). The CDR3 protein is CASSPQQGWWS.

V usage is TRBV4-3 and J usage is TRBJ1-6; maybe TRBD1 (5 bases). Trimming removed 0 bases at V and 7 bases at J, with 10 bases between. Germline V gives CDR1 LGHNA, CDR2 YSLEER. The CDR3 covers 15 residues. CDR3 amino acids: CASSQDETDNSPLHF. CDR3 sequence (DNA): TGCGCCAGCAGCCAAGATGAGACAGACAATTCACCCCTCCACTTT.

This clone was detected once. The rearrangement joins TRBV19 to TRBJ1-1; TRBD1 matches 7 bases. Germline CDR1 reads LNHDA; CDR2 reads SQIVND (reference sequence). This CDR3 has 15 residues. Trimming took 5 bases from V and 1 from J; bases not matched to a gene: 7. Here the CDR3 reads CASSLFRQGNTEAFF. The CDR3 DNA reads TGTGCCAGTAGTTTATTTCGACAGGGGAACACTGAAGCTTTCTTT.

The chain couples TRBV28 to TRBJ2-5; possible D gene TRBD1, 6 bases. Germline V gives CDR1 MDHEN, CDR2 SYDVKM. The CDR3 is 17 residues long. Trimming took 1 base from V and 5 from J, leaving 20 bases between them. CDR3 residues: CASSLLGDTEVFETQYF. In nucleotides, the CDR3 is TGTGCCAGCAGTTTATTAGGGGACACTGAGGTTTTCGAGACCCAGTACTTC.

This sequence joins TRBV4-1 and TRBJ2-7; weak D call: TRBD2 (5 bases). V dropped 0 bases and J dropped 9 bases, with 15 bases sitting between them. Germline V lookup: CDR1 MGHRA, CDR2 YSYEKL. CDR3 length: 14 residues. CDR3: CASSQDNRGTGQYF. The CDR3 coding sequence is TGCGCCAGCAGCCAAGATAACCGGGGTACGGGGCAGTACTTC.